These 16 T cell receptor beta chains were all obtained from the same sample, sequenced in a study of OX40 agonist ivuxolimab in advanced cancers. The method was immunoSEQ multiplex PCR; TCRdb's version includes in-frame clones alone and lacks a portion of them. This table holds tens of thousands of clones, roughly nine tenths found once. The sample in question was CD4+ or CD8+ T cells sorted from blood, obtained in a trial of the OX40 agonist ivuxolimab. Source of these receptors: an adult with an advanced solid tumor such as melanoma, head and neck, liver or kidney cancer.

The chain recombines TRBV19 with TRBJ1-5; weak D call: TRBD1 (5 bases). The germline gives CDR1 LNHDA, CDR2 SQIVND (reference sequence). The length of the CDR3 is 15 residues. Trimming removed 4 bases from V and 2 bases from J, with 12 bases in between. This CDR3 is CASSTSTVGNQPQHF. The DNA of the CDR3 is TGTGCCAGTAGTACCTCGACAGTGGGCAATCAGCCCCAGCATTTT. The full variable domain, in which reference TRBV19 and TRBJ1-5 provide the parts outside the CDR3, is DGGITQSPKYLFRKEGQNVTLSCEQNLNHDAMYWYRQDPGQGLRLIYYSQIVNDFQKGDIAEGYSVSREKKESFPLTVTSAQKNPTAFYLCASSTSTVGNQPQHFGDGTRLSIL.

The V call is TRBV6-6, the J call TRBJ2-7, with a weak D call TRBD1 (5 bases). The CDR3 is 12 amino acids. The germline V gene encodes CDR1 MNHNY and CDR2 SVGAGI (reference sequence). The V and J ends lost 7 bases and 6 bases respectively, with 13 bases between them. The CDR3 DNA sequence: TGTGCCAGCAAAAGGCAGGGCTCCGAGCAGTACTTC. Its translation is CASKRQGSEQYF.

The J gene is TRBJ2-3, the V gene TRBV4-2; 14 nucleotides align to TRBD2. Germline lookup yields CDR1 LGHNA and CDR2 YNFKEQ. V gave up 5 bases and J gave up 4 bases; unmatched junction bases: 5. The length of the CDR3 is 16 residues. CDR3: CASSFRTSGGPDTQYF. The CDR3 DNA reads TGTGCCAGCAGCTTCCGGACTAGCGGGGGGCCAGATACGCAGTATTTT.

This clone was recorded only once. The gene calls are TRBV6-1 and TRBJ2-1; TRBD2 agrees at 12 bases. Germline lookup yields CDR1 MNHNS and CDR2 SASEGT. V lost 2 bases, J lost 10 bases, and 9 bases stayed unmatched. The CDR3 extends over 16 amino acids. The CDR3 loop is CASSEIGLAGGWEQFF. CDR3 coding DNA: TGTGCCAGCAGTGAAATCGGGCTAGCGGGAGGGTGGGAGCAGTTCTTC.

The chain employs TRBV7-9 and TRBJ2-1; D is possibly TRBD2 (6 bases). This CDR3 has 14 amino acids. The germline gives CDR1 SEHNR, CDR2 FQNEAQ (reference sequence). V was cut by 3 bases and J by 3 bases, with 9 bases left in between. CDR3 DNA sequence: TGTGCCAGCAGCTTTGGAGGGATCTACAATGAGCAGTTCTTC. Amino acids: CASSFGGIYNEQFF.

This rearrangement joins TRBV10-3 to TRBJ1-2, with D unclear. The CDR3 loop spans 14 amino acids. Trimming left V 4 bases short and J 0 bases short, with 9 bases between. From germline, CDR1 is ENHRY and CDR2 SYGVKD. CDR3 loop: CAISAGRTNYGYTF. The CDR3 nucleotides are TGTGCCATCAGTGCCGGACGGACTAACTATGGCTACACCTTC.

The chain recombines TRBV4-2 with TRBJ2-5; D is unclear. The CDR3 loop spans 14 amino acids. Germline V gene sequence: CDR1 LGHNA, CDR2 YNFKEQ. V was clipped by 3 bases and J by 7 bases, with 15 bases between them. CDR3: CASSQTPVSLTQYF. The CDR3 DNA reads as TGTGCCAGCAGCCAGACACCCGTAAGTTTGACCCAGTACTTC.

The rearrangement links TRBV6-5 to TRBJ2-3; 8 bases align to TRBD2. V trimming: 2 bases; J trimming: 5 bases; junction bases outside the gene matches: 9. The CDR3 runs to 16 residues. From germline, CDR1 is MNHEY and CDR2 SVGAGI. For the CDR3, the DNA is TGTGCCAGCAGTTACGGGTCCGCGGGGGGCATAGATACGCAGTATTTT. This sequence encodes CASSYGSAGGIDTQYF.

The rearrangement joins TRBV5-1 to TRBJ2-1; D gene ambiguous. The germline V and J ends were trimmed by 0 bases and 7 bases, with 14 bases remaining between them. Germline V gene sequence: CDR1 SGHRS, CDR2 YFSETQ. This CDR3 has 15 residues. CDR3 sequence: CASSLGLYSRNEQFF. In nucleotides, the CDR3 is TGCGCCAGCAGCTTGGGCCTCTACTCTCGAAATGAGCAGTTCTTC. Full variable domain (remainder filled in from reference TRBV5-1 and TRBJ2-1): KAGVTQTPRYLIKTRGQQVTLSCSPISGHRSVSWYQQTPGQGLQFLFEYFSETQRNKGNFPGRFSGRQFSNSRSEMNVSTLELGDSALYLCASSLGLYSRNEQFFGPGTRLTVL.

This chain links TRBV5-1 with TRBJ1-3; D possibly corresponds to TRBD1 (6 bases). Germline V gene sequence: CDR1 SGHRS, CDR2 YFSETQ. The CDR3 spans 15 residues. Trimming left V 4 bases short and J 0 bases short, with 11 bases between. CDR3 DNA: TGCGCCAGCAGCCGGGACACCACCTCTGGAAACACCATATATTTT. Translated: CASSRDTTSGNTIYF.

V is TRBV5-1 and J is TRBJ2-1, with a tentative D call TRBD2 (5 bases). Germline CDR1 reads SGHRS; CDR2 reads YFSETQ. The CDR3 length is 14 residues. V was cut by 5 bases and J by 2 bases, with 11 bases left in between. This chain's CDR3 is CASSGSGTYNEQFF. The CDR3 DNA is TGCGCCAGCAGTGGAAGCGGTACCTACAATGAGCAGTTCTTC.

The chain is built from TRBV5-1 and TRBJ1-4, with D possibly TRBD1 on 6 matching bases. CDR1 is SGHRS, CDR2 YFSETQ, per germline. V lost 4 bases and J 5 bases, leaving 12 bases between the germline ends. The CDR3 contains 14 residues. CDR3 amino acids: CASSPGVGNEKLFF. CDR3 DNA: TGCGCCAGCAGCCCAGGGGTCGGAAATGAAAAACTGTTTTTT.

The V call is TRBV9, the J call TRBJ2-5; 7 nucleotides align to TRBD2. Trimming cost V 3 bases and J 4 bases; bases outside gene matches: 6. Germline V lookup: CDR1 SGDLS, CDR2 YYNGEE. The CDR3 is 14 amino acids. The CDR3 here is CASSGYGGRETQYF. The CDR3 bases are TGTGCCAGCAGCGGCTACGGGGGGAGAGAGACCCAGTACTTC.

The genes are TRBV7-9 and TRBJ2-5; D possibly uses TRBD1 or TRBD2 (5 bases each). The germline CDR1 and CDR2 sequences are SEHNR and FQNEAQ (reference sequence). V lost 1 base and J lost 5, with 8 bases in between. The CDR3 is 13 amino acids. The CDR3 spells CASSLGGLETQYF. CDR3 nucleotide sequence: TGTGCCAGCAGCTTAGGGGGGTTGGAGACCCAGTACTTC.

V usage is TRBV6-5 and J usage is TRBJ1-1; D is undetermined. V was pared by 2 bases and J by 1 base, with 8 bases between. Germline values: CDR1 MNHEY, CDR2 SVGAGI. The CDR3 consists of 14 residues. CDR3 protein: CASSYNGRNTEAFF. The CDR3 DNA is TGTGCCAGCAGTTACAACGGGAGGAACACTGAAGCTTTCTTT.

The CDR3 DNA follows: TGTGCCAGCAGCCTACGGGGGGGCGCGTTTCAGCCCCAGCATTTT. The encoded protein is CASSLRGGAFQPQHF. The chain joins TRBV7-2 to TRBJ1-5, with a tentative D call TRBD1 (6 bases). This CDR3 region has 15 residues. The V end was cut by 5 bases, the J end by 6 bases, with 17 bases between. Germline V gene data show CDR1 as SGHTA and CDR2 as FQGNSA.